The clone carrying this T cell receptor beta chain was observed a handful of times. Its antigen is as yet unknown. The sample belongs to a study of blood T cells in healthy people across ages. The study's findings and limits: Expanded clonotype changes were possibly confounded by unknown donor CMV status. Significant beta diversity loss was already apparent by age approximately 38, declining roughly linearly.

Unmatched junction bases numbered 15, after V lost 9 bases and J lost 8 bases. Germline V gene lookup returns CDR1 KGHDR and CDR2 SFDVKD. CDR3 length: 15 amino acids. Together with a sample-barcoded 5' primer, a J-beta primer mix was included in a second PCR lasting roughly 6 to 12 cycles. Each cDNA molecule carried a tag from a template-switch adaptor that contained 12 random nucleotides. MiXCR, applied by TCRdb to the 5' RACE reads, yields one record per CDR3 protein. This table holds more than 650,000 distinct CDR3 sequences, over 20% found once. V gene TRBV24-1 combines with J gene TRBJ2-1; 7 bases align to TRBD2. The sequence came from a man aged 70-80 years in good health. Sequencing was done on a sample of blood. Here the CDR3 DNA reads TGTGCCACCTCGGGCCTGACTAGCTCCGGTGATGAGCAGTTCTTC. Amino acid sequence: CATSGLTSSGDEQFF.